This T cell receptor beta chain was captured in a study of identical twins. Study-wide findings and caveats: The models systematically underestimated how much out-of-frame TCR alpha was shared in monozygotic twins.

All donors comprised healthy Caucasians. Germline CDR1 and CDR2: SGHAT and FQNNGV. This CDR3 spans 14 amino acids. Trimming left V 0 bases short and J 8 bases short, with 13 bases between. About this clonotype: Its antigen is unidentified.

One entry per CDR3 protein results from TCRdb running MiXCR on the 5' RACE reads. Among 410,000 or so distinct CDR3 sequences listed, around 20% were seen once. The source material was naive T cells sorted from blood. This receptor was taken from a man between 45 and 60 years old in good health. The V call is TRBV11-2, the J call TRBJ1-2; D is perhaps TRBD1 (6 bases). In nucleotides, the CDR3 is TGTGCCAGCAGCTTAGATCAAGGCGGGGGCGGCTACACCTTC. Translation: CASSLDQGGGGYTF.